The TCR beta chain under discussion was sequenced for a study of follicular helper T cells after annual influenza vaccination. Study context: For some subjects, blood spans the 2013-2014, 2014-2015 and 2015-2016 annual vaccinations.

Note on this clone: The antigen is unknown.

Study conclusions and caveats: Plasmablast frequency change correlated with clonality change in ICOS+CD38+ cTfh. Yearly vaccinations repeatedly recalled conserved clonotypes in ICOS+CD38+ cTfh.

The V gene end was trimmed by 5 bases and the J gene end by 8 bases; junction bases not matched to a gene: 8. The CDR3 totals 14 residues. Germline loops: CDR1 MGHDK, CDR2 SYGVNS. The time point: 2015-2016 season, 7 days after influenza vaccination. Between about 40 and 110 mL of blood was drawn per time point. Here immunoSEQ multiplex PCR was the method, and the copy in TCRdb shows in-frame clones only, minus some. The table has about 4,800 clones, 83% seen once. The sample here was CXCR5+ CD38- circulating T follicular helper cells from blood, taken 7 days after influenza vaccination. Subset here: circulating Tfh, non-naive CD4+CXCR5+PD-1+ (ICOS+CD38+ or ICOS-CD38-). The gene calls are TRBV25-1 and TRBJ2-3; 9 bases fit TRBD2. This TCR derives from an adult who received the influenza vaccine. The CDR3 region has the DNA TGTGCCAGCAGTTCCGTGGCGGGGGGGCGTACGCAGTATTTT. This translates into CASSSVAGGRTQYF.